This T cell receptor beta chain was observed in a study of blood T cell repertoires in COVID-19. Study overall: The United States, Italy and Spain provided the acute and convalescent COVID-19 samples. PBMCs, B-cell-depleted T cells, or T cells were the source of the cDNA or gDNA that made up the material.

Authors' methods: Nucleated cell counts were estimated from reference gene primer amplification. Sequencing used immunoSEQ multiplex PCR; TCRdb keeps in-frame clones, though not all of them. V, J and clone size reflect that table, while D and trimming were determined from the DNA. The sample comprises some 200,000 clones, approximately 84% of which are singletons, and around 5.7% rests with the top ten. There are a few counts of this clone. Germline V gene data show CDR1 as SGHTA and CDR2 as FQGNSA. CDR3 length equals 18 residues. The V and J ends lost 0 bases and 6 bases, in that order; junction bases with no gene match: 7.

Sample: peripheral blood. This chain joins TRBV7-2 and TRBJ2-1; 14 nucleotides line up with TRBD2. This clonotype was sampled from an elderly man with acute or convalescent COVID-19. The CDR3 reads CASSLAGTSGRLSNEQFF. The CDR3 DNA reads as TGTGCCAGCAGCTTAGCCGGGACTAGCGGGAGACTAAGCAATGAGCAGTTCTTC.